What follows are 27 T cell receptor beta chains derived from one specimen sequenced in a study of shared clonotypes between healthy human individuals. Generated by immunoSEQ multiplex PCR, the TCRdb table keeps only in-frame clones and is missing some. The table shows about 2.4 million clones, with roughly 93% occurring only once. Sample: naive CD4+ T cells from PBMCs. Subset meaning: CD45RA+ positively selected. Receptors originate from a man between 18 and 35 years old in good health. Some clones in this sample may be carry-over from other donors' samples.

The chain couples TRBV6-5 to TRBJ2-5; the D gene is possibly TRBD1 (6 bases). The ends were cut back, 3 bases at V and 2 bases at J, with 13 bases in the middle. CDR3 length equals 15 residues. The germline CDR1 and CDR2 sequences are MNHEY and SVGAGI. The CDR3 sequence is CASSYGGIIQETQYF. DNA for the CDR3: TGTGCCAGCAGTTATGGGGGCATAATTCAAGAGACCCAGTACTTC.

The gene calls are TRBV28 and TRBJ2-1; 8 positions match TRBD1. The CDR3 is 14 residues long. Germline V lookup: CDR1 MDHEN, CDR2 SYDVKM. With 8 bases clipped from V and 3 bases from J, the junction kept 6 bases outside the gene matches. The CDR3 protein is CASSSGQGYNEQFF. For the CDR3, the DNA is TGTGCCAGCTCTAGTGGACAGGGCTACAATGAGCAGTTCTTC.

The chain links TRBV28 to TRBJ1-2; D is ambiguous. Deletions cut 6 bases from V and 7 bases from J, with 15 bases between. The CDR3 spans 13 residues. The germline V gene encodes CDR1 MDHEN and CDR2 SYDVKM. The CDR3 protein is CASSQEGMGGYTF. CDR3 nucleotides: TGTGCCAGCAGCCAGGAAGGGATGGGTGGCTACACCTTC.

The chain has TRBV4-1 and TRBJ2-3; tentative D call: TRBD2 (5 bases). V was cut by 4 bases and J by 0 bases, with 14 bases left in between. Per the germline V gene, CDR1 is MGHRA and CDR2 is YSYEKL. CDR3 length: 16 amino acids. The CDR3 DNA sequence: TGCGCCAGCAGCCTCCTCGGAGGTTTAAGCACAGATACGCAGTATTTT. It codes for CASSLLGGLSTDTQYF.

The DNA for the CDR3 is TGTGCCAGCAGCCGGACTAGCGCCTCCTACAATGAGCAGTTCTTC. It codes for CASSRTSASYNEQFF. The chain links TRBV7-2 to TRBJ2-1; 9 nucleotides agree with TRBD2. Looked up from germline, CDR1 is SGHTA and CDR2 is FQGNSA. V lost 5 bases, J lost 0 bases, and 2 bases stayed unmatched. The CDR3 has 15 residues.

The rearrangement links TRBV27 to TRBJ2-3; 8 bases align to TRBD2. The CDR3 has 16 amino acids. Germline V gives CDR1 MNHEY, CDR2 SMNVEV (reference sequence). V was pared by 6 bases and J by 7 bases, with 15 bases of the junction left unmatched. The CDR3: CASSSPPGGRSYTQYF. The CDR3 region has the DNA TGTGCCAGCAGCAGCCCTCCGGGAGGGCGGTCGTATACGCAGTATTTT.

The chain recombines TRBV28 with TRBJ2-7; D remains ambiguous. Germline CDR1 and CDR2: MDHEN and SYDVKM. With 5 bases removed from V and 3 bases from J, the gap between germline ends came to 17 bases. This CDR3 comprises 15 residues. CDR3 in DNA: TGTGCCAGCAGTCCCACCCCAATTTTCGGCTACGAGCAGTACTTC. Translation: CASSPTPIFGYEQYF. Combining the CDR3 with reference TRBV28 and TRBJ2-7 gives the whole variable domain DVKVTQSSRYLVKRTGEKVFLECVQDMDHENMFWYRQDPGLGLRLIYFSYDVKMKEKGDIPEGYSVSREKKERFSLILESASTNQTSMYLCASSPTPIFGYEQYFGPGTRLTVT.

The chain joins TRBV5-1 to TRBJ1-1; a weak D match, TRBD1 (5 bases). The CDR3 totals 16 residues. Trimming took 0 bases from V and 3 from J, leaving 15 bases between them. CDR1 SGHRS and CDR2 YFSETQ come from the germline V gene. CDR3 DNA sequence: TGCGCCAGCAGCTTGGGGGCCTCGTGGGGCCACACTGAAGCTTTCTTT. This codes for CASSLGASWGHTEAFF.

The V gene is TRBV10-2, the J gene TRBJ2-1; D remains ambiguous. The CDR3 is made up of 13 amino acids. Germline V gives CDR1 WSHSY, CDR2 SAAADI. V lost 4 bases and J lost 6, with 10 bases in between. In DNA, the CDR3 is TGCGCCAGCAGTGGGCTAGAGGCCAATGAGCAGTTCTTC. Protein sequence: CASSGLEANEQFF.

The DNA for the CDR3 is TGTGCCAGCAGTTATAGCGGGAGTGGCTACAATGAGCAGTTCTTC. Amino acid sequence: CASSYSGSGYNEQFF. This sequence joins TRBV28 and TRBJ2-1, with 9 bases that match TRBD2. The CDR3 is 15 residues long. J lost 3 bases, V lost 4 bases, and 4 bases had no gene match. Germline assignment: CDR1 MDHEN and CDR2 SYDVKM.

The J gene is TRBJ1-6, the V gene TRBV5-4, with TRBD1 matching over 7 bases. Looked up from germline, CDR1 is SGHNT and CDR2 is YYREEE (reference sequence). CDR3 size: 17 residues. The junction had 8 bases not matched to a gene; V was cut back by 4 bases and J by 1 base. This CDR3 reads CASSGRQGGSYNSPLHF. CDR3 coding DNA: TGTGCCAGCAGCGGCAGACAGGGAGGATCCTATAATTCACCCCTCCACTTT.

The CDR3 nucleotides read TGTGCCAGCAGCCCCCACCAGGTTGAAAAACTGTTTTTT. Translating it yields CASSPHQVEKLFF. The chain couples TRBV7-6 to TRBJ1-4, with D hard to call. The ends were cut back, 5 bases at V and 7 bases at J, with 11 bases in the middle. Looked up from germline, CDR1 is SGHVS and CDR2 is FNYEAQ. CDR3 size: 13 residues.

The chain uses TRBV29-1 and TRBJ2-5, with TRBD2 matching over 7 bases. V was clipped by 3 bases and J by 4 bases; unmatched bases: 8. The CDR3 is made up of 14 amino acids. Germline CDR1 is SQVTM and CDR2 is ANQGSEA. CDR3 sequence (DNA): TGCAGCGTTGACTTGGCGGGAGTGGGAGAGACCCAGTACTTC. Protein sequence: CSVDLAGVGETQYF.

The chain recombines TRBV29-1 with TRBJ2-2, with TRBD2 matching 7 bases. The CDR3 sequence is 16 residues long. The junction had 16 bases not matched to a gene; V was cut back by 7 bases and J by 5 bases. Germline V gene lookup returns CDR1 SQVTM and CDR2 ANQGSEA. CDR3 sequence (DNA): TGCAGCGCATCTACCCTCAACGGGAGGAGGACCGGGGAGCTGTTTTTT. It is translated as CSASTLNGRRTGELFF.

CDR3 nucleotide sequence: TGTGCCAGCAGTGATCTCCCGACAGGGGGGAAATATGAAGCTTTCTTT. Protein product: CASSDLPTGGKYEAFF. The chain is built from TRBV6-1 and TRBJ1-1; 9 nucleotides agree with TRBD1. Germline CDR1 reads MNHNS; CDR2 reads SASEGT. The V gene end was trimmed by 3 bases and the J gene end by 7 bases; junction bases not matched to a gene: 12. CDR3 length: 16 residues.

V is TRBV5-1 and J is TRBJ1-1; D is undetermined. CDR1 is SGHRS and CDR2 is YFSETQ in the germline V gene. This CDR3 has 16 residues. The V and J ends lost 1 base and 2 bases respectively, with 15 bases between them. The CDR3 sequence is CASSLKRASLNTEAFF. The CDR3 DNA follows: TGCGCCAGCAGCTTGAAAAGGGCCAGCTTAAACACTGAAGCTTTCTTT.

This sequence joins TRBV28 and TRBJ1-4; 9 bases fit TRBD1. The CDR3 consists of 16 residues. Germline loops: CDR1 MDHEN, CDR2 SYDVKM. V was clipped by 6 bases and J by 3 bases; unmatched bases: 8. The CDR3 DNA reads TGTGCCAGCAGCTGGGACAGGGTTTCCCCTAATGAAAAACTGTTTTTT. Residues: CASSWDRVSPNEKLFF.

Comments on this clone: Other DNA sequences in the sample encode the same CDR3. CDR3 residues: CASSLTADTQYF. The CDR3 DNA reads TGTGCCAGCAGTTTAACGGCAGATACGCAGTATTTT. This rearrangement joins TRBV28 to TRBJ2-3; D unclear. CDR3 length equals 12 residues. The V gene's germline CDR1 is MDHEN and CDR2 SYDVKM. Trimming removed 2 bases from V and 4 bases from J, with 4 bases in between.

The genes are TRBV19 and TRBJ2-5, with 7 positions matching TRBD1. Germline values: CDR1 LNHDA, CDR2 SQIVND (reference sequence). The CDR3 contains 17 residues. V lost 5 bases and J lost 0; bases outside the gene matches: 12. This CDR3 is CASSQRVRQGHQETQYF. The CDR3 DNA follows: TGTGCCAGTAGTCAACGCGTGCGACAGGGCCACCAAGAGACCCAGTACTTC.

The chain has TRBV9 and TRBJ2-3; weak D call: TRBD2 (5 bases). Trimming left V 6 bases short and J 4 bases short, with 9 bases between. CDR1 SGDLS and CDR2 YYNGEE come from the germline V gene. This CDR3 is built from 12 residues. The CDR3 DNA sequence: TGTGCCAGCACGGACGGGGCAGATACGCAGTATTTT. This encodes CASTDGADTQYF.

CDR3 coding DNA: TGTGCCAGCAGTCCTGACAGGGCAGATACGCAGTATTTT. It codes for CASSPDRADTQYF. The V call is TRBV27, the J call TRBJ2-3; 7 bases map to TRBD1. V lost 5 bases to trimming and J lost 4 bases; unmatched junction nucleotides: 3. Germline CDR1 MNHEY, CDR2 SMNVEV (reference sequence). This CDR3 has 13 amino acids.

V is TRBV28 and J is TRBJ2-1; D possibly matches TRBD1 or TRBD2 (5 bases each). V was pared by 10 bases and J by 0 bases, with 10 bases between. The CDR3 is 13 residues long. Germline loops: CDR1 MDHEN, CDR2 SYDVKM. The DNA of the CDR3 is TGTGCCAACGCAGGGAGCTCCTACAATGAGCAGTTCTTC. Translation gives CANAGSSYNEQFF.

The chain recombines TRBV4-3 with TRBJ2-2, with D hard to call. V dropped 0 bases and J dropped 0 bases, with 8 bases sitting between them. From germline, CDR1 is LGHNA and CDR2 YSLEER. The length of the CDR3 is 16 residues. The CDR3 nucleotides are TGCGCCAGCAGCCAAGATCCCCAGGCGAACACCGGGGAGCTGTTTTTT. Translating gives CASSQDPQANTGELFF.

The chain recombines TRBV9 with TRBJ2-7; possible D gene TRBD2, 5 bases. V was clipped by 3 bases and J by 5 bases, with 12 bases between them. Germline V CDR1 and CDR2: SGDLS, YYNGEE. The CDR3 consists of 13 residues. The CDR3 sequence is CASSERGSNEQYF. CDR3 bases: TGTGCCAGCAGCGAGAGAGGGTCCAACGAGCAGTACTTC.

CDR3 DNA: TGCGCCAGCAGTTCAGAACAGGGTATCGGGAACAATGAGCAGTTCTTC. Translation gives CASSSEQGIGNNEQFF. This sequence joins TRBV5-1 and TRBJ2-1, with TRBD1 as a possible D gene (6 bases). V dropped 5 bases and J dropped 5 bases, with 20 bases sitting between them. Per the germline V gene, CDR1 is SGHRS and CDR2 is YFSETQ. CDR3 size: 16 residues.

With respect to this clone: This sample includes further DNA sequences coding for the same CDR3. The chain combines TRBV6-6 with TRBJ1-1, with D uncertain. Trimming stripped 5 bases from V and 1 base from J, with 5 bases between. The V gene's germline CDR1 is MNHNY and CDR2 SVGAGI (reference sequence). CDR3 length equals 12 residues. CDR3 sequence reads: CASSRRNTEAFF. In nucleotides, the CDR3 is TGTGCCAGCAGTCGAAGGAACACTGAAGCTTTCTTT.

The CDR3 DNA reads as TGTGCCAGCAGCCCAGTGATCGGGGAGCTGTTTTTT. Its protein product is CASSPVIGELFF. The genes are TRBV7-9 and TRBJ2-2; D is uncertain. Germline V gene lookup returns CDR1 SEHNR and CDR2 FQNEAQ (reference sequence). Trimming cost V 5 bases and J 7 bases, with 8 bases left between them. This CDR3 contains 12 residues.